This T cell receptor (beta chain) was captured in a study of shared T cell receptors in the human thymus. Some clones are missing from TCRdb's copy, which holds only in-frame ones; the method was immunoSEQ multiplex PCR. This sample has tens of thousands of clones, with nearly 95% found just once. In its sample, this clone was seen once. The CDR3 runs 15 residues. Between the trimmed V and J ends, which lost 1 base and 1 base, there was a span of 7 bases. From germline, CDR1 is SGHAT and CDR2 FQNNGV. This TCR was sampled from a human donor. Specimen: thymocytes. The V gene is TRBV11-2, the J gene TRBJ2-2; the D is unclear. CDR3 sequence (DNA): TGTGCCAGCAGCTTAGGGGCGCGGAACACCGGGGAGCTGTTTTTT. Protein product: CASSLGARNTGELFF.